This T cell receptor (beta chain) originates from a study of blood T cells in healthy people across ages. Comment on this clonotype: One junction end disagrees with the germline gene, perhaps due to a read error.

With a J-beta primer mix and a sample-barcoded 5' primer, a second PCR ran roughly 6 to 12 cycles. TCRdb analysed the 5' RACE reads with MiXCR anew, one entry per CDR3 protein. The table has nearly 800,000 distinct CDR3 sequences, roughly 25% seen once; the top ten hold approximately 3.7%. Germline V gene lookup returns CDR1 SGDLS and CDR2 YYNGEE. The CDR3 spans 17 residues. This sample was shared with a second study, whose subject was T cells of mothers and their children. That investigation notes: Pairs that are related and pairs that are unrelated have TCR recombination output shaped similarly by thymic selection.

The sample was blood. The sequence was obtained from a boy between 10 and 17 years old in good health. This chain links TRBV9 with TRBJ2-3; 9 bases are shared with TRBD1. The CDR3 DNA sequence: TGCGCCAGCAGCGTAGTTTTGGGACAGGGTGCCACAGATACGCAGTATTTT. It is translated as CASSVVLGQGATDTQYF. The whole variable domain, remainder taken from reference TRBV9 and TRBJ2-3, is DSGVTQTPKHLITATGQRVTLRCSPRSGDLSVYWYQQSLDQGLQFLIQYYNGEERAKGNILERFSAQQFPDLHSELNLSSLELGDSALYFCASSVVLGQGATDTQYFGPGTRLTVL.